The clone carrying this T cell receptor beta chain was picked up one time. Its antigen is undetermined. The sample originates from a study of shared clonotypes between healthy human individuals. Each subset's genomic DNA was split evenly across several immunoSEQ plates. The data were produced by immunoSEQ multiplex PCR, yet TCRdb's version contains in-frame clones alone and is incomplete. This sample has 450,000 to 500,000 clones; about 85% occur once, and the top ten carry more than 9.5%. Study-wide results and caveats: With few donors, the genetic and exposure-history diversity represented was limited.

This CDR3 region has 17 residues. Germline V gives CDR1 MNHNS, CDR2 SASEGT. Germline trimming cut 4 bases from V and 6 bases from J; bases unmatched to any gene: 15. This receptor was taken from a woman between 35 and 50 years old in good health. Some clones in this sample may be carry-over from other donors' samples. The source material was PBMCs. The gene calls are TRBV6-1 and TRBJ1-5; TRBD1 matches 7 bases. CDR3 loop: CASSGRRGPFALQPQHF. CDR3 DNA sequence: TGTGCCAGCAGTGGAAGAAGGGGGCCGTTTGCGCTTCAGCCCCAGCATTTT.